The 29 T cell receptor beta chains below were found in one sample sequenced in a study of tumor-infiltrating lymphocytes in oesophageal squamous cell carcinoma. TCRdb ran MiXCR on the PCR reads and lists one entry per CDR3 protein. This sample yields about 18,000 distinct CDR3 sequences, of which 35% to 45% are seen a single time; roughly a sixth belongs to the top ten. Sequences were obtained from normal esophageal tissue next to the tumor. The receptor set was obtained from a female donor with esophageal squamous cell carcinoma.

The V gene is TRBV12-3 or TRBV12-4, the J gene TRBJ1-5; D is ambiguous. The CDR3 totals 12 residues. The V and J ends lost 1 base and 5 bases respectively, with 3 bases between them. As DNA, the CDR3 is TGTGCCAGCAGTTTAGGGGATCAGCCCCAGCATTTT. It codes for CASSLGDQPQHF.

In this sample, this clonotype is medium-sized. A much larger clone sits a single nucleotide away, making a read error possible. The genes are TRBV7-8 and TRBJ2-7; D may match TRBD1 or TRBD2 (5 bases each). Per the germline V gene, CDR1 is SGHVS and CDR2 is FQNEAQ. The V end was cut by 5 bases, the J end by 7 bases, with 15 bases between. The CDR3 extends over 13 amino acids. CDR3 protein: CASSPGTDNEQYF. The CDR3 DNA is TGTGCCAGCAGCCCCGGGACGGACAATGAGCAGTACTTC.

There are a few counts of this clonotype. This is likely a read error, given that the CDR3 carries no conserved phenylalanine or tryptophan at its end. The limits of the CDR3 on the DNA are not certain, so only TCRdb's listed CDR3 is given. The chain joins TRBV7-2 to TRBJ2-1. The CDR3 is 15 residues long, counting both termini. The germline gives CDR1 SGHTA, CDR2 FQGNSA. The CDR3 loop reads CASSLVGNGGYTFGS.

By proportion, this clonotype is medium-sized. The chain joins TRBV6-1 to TRBJ2-7; no firm D call. Trimming cost V 5 bases and J 2 bases, with 4 bases left between them. The CDR3 consists of 11 residues. Germline V gene data show CDR1 as MNHNS and CDR2 as SASEGT. CDR3 bases: TGTGCCAGCAGTTTTACCTACGAGCAGTACTTC. Encoded protein: CASSFTYEQYF.

This chain uses TRBV11-3 with TRBJ2-5; 7 bases fit TRBD1. The CDR3 covers 13 residues. Germline-derived CDR1 and CDR2 are SGHNT and YENEEA. V shed 5 bases and J 11 bases; nucleotides not matched to a gene: 11. The CDR3 loop reads CASSLGTVDEQYF. In DNA form, the CDR3 reads TGTGCCAGCAGCCTAGGGACAGTGGATGAGCAGTACTTC.

The chain is built from TRBV4-1 and TRBJ1-4; D call uncertain. Germline CDR1 reads MGHRA; CDR2 reads YSYEKL. Trimming stripped 1 base from V and 4 bases from J, with 10 bases between. The CDR3 length is 15 residues. This CDR3 is CASSQGRSFNEKLFF. The CDR3 bases are TGCGCCAGCAGCCAAGGACGGAGCTTTAATGAAAAACTGTTTTTT.

As to this clonotype: In this CDR3 the conserved last residue, phenylalanine or tryptophan, is missing, so a read error is likely. The DNA is omitted, as the CDR3 cannot be located on it reliably, and the CDR3 follows TCRdb's listing. This chain links TRBV5-4 with TRBJ2-7. From germline, CDR1 is SGHNT and CDR2 YYREEE (reference sequence). 15 amino acids form the CDR3, both terminal residues included. The CDR3 protein is CASSLAQRDGYTFGS.

V and J are TRBV7-2 and TRBJ2-7; D may be TRBD1 or TRBD2 (5 bases each). The V gene's germline CDR1 is SGHTA and CDR2 FQGNSA. Trimming took 5 bases from V and 0 from J, leaving 14 bases between them. The CDR3 has 15 residues. CDR3 loop: CASSQWDGSSYEQYF. The CDR3 DNA is TGTGCCAGCAGCCAGTGGGACGGAAGCTCCTACGAGCAGTACTTC.

The chain joins TRBV7-3 to TRBJ2-7; D tentatively reads TRBD1 or TRBD2 (5 bases each). Trimming pared 2 bases from V and 4 bases from J, leaving 15 bases between. Germline V gene data show CDR1 as SGHTA and CDR2 as FQGTGA. This CDR3 contains 15 residues. CDR3 region: CASSLGTGSFYEQYF. The CDR3 region has the DNA TGTGCCAGCAGCTTAGGGACCGGGTCCTTTTACGAGCAGTACTTC.

This clonotype was seen once. The V and J genes are TRBV5-1 and TRBJ2-1; D perhaps matches TRBD1 (5 bases). The germline V gene has CDR1 SGHRS and CDR2 YFSETQ. The V end lost 1 base, the J end lost 10 bases, and 15 bases lay between the germline ends. The CDR3 extends over 14 amino acids. The CDR3 protein is CASSLSGLKGEQFF. As DNA, the CDR3 is TGCGCCAGCAGCTTGTCAGGGTTGAAGGGCGAGCAGTTCTTC.

This clonotype was observed once. The chain recombines TRBV27 with TRBJ2-1; D is uncertain. Near its end, the DNA agrees better with TRBJ1-2, so the J call may be wrong. This CDR3 region has 14 residues. Germline-derived CDR1 and CDR2 are MNHEY and SMNVEV (reference sequence). The DNA for the CDR3 is TGTGCCAGCAGCCCCCTTGACTCCTCCTATGGCTACACCTTC. Protein: CASSPLDSSYGYTF.

The chain joins TRBV7-4 to TRBJ1-1; D might be TRBD1 (5 bases). CDR3 length equals 12 residues. Germline V CDR1 and CDR2: SGHVT, SQSDAQ. V dropped 3 bases and J dropped 7 bases, with 9 bases sitting between them. This CDR3 reads CASSLWDGEAFF. CDR3 DNA: TGTGCCAGCAGCTTGTGGGACGGTGAAGCTTTCTTT.

At least ten counts were recorded for this clonotype. The CDR3 loop is CAISNPGQGATEAFF. DNA of the CDR3: TGTGCCATCAGTAACCCGGGACAGGGGGCCACTGAAGCTTTCTTT. J is TRBJ1-1 and V is TRBV10-3, with 12 bases aligning to TRBD1. J was trimmed by 4 bases and V by 5 bases; bases with no gene match: 5. There are 15 residues in the CDR3. The V gene's germline CDR1 is ENHRY and CDR2 SYGVKD.

This clonotype turned up a few times. The CDR3 DNA follows: TGTGCCAGCAGCTTAGGAGGTGGACTAGCGGGAGCCGAGCAGTACTTC. Translating gives CASSLGGGLAGAEQYF. The rearrangement links TRBV11-2 to TRBJ2-1, with 13 bases fitting TRBD2. The J call is uncertain, as TRBJ2-7 better fits the DNA end. CDR3 length equals 16 residues. In germline, CDR1 is SGHAT, CDR2 FQNNGV.

This clonotype was detected many times. The chain is built from TRBV7-3 and TRBJ1-1, with 8 bases fitting TRBD1. The CDR3 length is 14 residues. V shed 5 bases and J 5 bases; nucleotides not matched to a gene: 7. Germline CDR1 and CDR2: SGHTA and FQGTGA. DNA for the CDR3: TGTGCCAGCAGCGCCGACCACAGGGGGACTGAAGCTTTCTTT. This codes for CASSADHRGTEAFF.

This clonotype is categorized as medium-sized. This sequence joins TRBV5-1 and TRBJ1-1, with 9 bases identical to TRBD1. V dropped 4 bases and J dropped 3; count of bases not matched to a gene: 4. Germline V gives CDR1 SGHRS, CDR2 YFSETQ. This CDR3 region has 14 residues. Here the CDR3 reads CASSATGGDTEAFF. In DNA form, the CDR3 reads TGCGCCAGCAGCGCGACAGGGGGTGACACTGAAGCTTTCTTT.

This clonotype has ten or more counts. The V call is TRBV6-1, the J call TRBJ2-3; the D call may be TRBD1 or TRBD2 (5 bases each). Germline CDR1 reads MNHNS; CDR2 reads SASEGT. The CDR3 is 13 residues long. Trimming shortened V by 5 bases and J by 4 bases, and 10 bases separated the two germline ends. This CDR3 is CASSYGGADTQYF. The CDR3, as DNA: TGTGCCAGCAGTTATGGGGGTGCAGATACGCAGTATTTT.

This clonotype has a count of ten or more. The chain is built from TRBV7-3 and TRBJ1-1; 7 bases match TRBD1. V was pared by 4 bases and J by 12 bases, with 14 bases of the junction left unmatched. The germline V gene has CDR1 SGHTA and CDR2 FQGTGA. There are 14 residues in the CDR3. CDR3 DNA sequence: TGTGCCAGCAGCTCCCATGGGCAGGGGGGCCCCTCTTTCTTT. It codes for CASSSHGQGGPSFF.

This clonotype has at least ten counts. This chain joins TRBV11-2 and TRBJ2-5; maybe TRBD2 (7 bases). Trimming removed 6 bases from V and 2 bases from J, with 16 bases in between. Germline CDR1 SGHAT, CDR2 FQNNGV. This CDR3 is 15 amino acids long. For the CDR3, the DNA is TGTGCCAGCAGGAGAGGGGGGGGGCCACAAGAGACCCAGTACTTC. Its protein is CASRRGGGPQETQYF. Variable domain in full (rest from reference TRBV11-2 and TRBJ2-5): EAGVAQSPRYKIIEKRQSVAFWCNPISGHATLYWYQQILGQGPKLLIQFQNNGVVDDSQLPKDRFSAERLKGVDSTLKIQPAKLEDSAVYLCASRRGGGPQETQYFGPGTRLLVL.

V and J are TRBV7-6 and TRBJ2-7, with D unresolved. The DNA end is a closer match to TRBJ1-2, so the J assignment may be wrong. This CDR3 is 15 amino acids long. Germline CDR1 is SGHVS and CDR2 is FNYEAQ. The CDR3, as DNA: TGTGCCAGCACCTTGCTACGAATAGGGCTCGGCGGCTACACCTTC. This translates into CASTLLRIGLGGYTF.

The chain recombines TRBV7-9 with TRBJ2-2; a possible D gene is TRBD1 (6 bases). Germline CDR1 is SEHNR and CDR2 is FQNEAQ (reference sequence). CDR3 length: 12 residues. The ends were cut back, 3 bases at V and 10 bases at J, with 9 bases in the middle. The CDR3 bases are TGTGCCAGCAGCTTCCCGGGACAGGAGCTGTTTTTT. Translation gives CASSFPGQELFF.

The V and J genes are TRBV12-3 or TRBV12-4 and TRBJ2-2; 8 positions agree with TRBD2. This CDR3 spans 15 amino acids. The V gene end was trimmed by 9 bases and the J gene end by 4 bases; junction bases not matched to a gene: 10. CDR3 coding DNA: TGTGCCAGTGGGGGGCGGGGGGACACCACCGGGGAGCTGTTTTTT. It encodes CASGGRGDTTGELFF.

This clonotype was detected ten times or more. A much larger clonotype is one base distant, so this may be a read error. The rearrangement links TRBV7-6 to TRBJ2-5; D unclear. Germline values: CDR1 SGHVS, CDR2 FNYEAQ. The CDR3 is 13 amino acids. V was trimmed by 0 bases and J by 11 bases, leaving 13 bases between them. The CDR3 nucleotides are TGTGCCAGCAGCTTAGCGCTGTCCAATGAGCAGTACTTC. Translation gives CASSLALSNEQYF.

This chain connects TRBV7-4 to TRBJ2-3, with D hard to call. From germline, CDR1 is SGHVT and CDR2 SQSDAQ. Trimming shortened V by 5 bases and J by 5 bases, and 8 bases separated the two germline ends. The CDR3 runs 12 residues. The CDR3, as DNA: TGTGCCAGCAGCCTACTCCGAGATACGCAGTATTTT. Residues: CASSLLRDTQYF.

The rearrangement joins TRBV7-3 to TRBJ2-1, with D uncertain. The germline V and J ends were trimmed by 3 bases and 4 bases, with 10 bases remaining between them. The CDR3 has 14 amino acids. Per germline, CDR1 SGHTA and CDR2 FQGTGA. The CDR3 is CASSLGSRYNEQFF. The CDR3, as DNA: TGTGCCAGCAGCTTGGGGTCCAGATACAATGAGCAGTTCTTC.

In its sample, this clonotype is medium-sized. The CDR3 region is CASSSGTGVREKLFF. Written as DNA, the CDR3 is TGTGCCAGCAGCTCCGGGACAGGGGTACGGGAAAAACTGTTTTTT. V usage is TRBV7-8 and J usage is TRBJ1-4; 10 nucleotides line up with TRBD1. V dropped 4 bases and J dropped 8; count of bases not matched to a gene: 7. In germline, CDR1 is SGHVS, CDR2 FQNEAQ. The length of the CDR3 is 15 residues.

This clonotype is medium-sized (0.01 to 0.1%) within its sample. The chain combines TRBV12-3 or TRBV12-4 with TRBJ2-4, with 8 bases lining up with TRBD2. The ends lost 2 bases at V and 0 bases at J; junction bases unmatched: 12. This CDR3 region has 19 residues. The CDR3 DNA follows: TGTGCCAGCAGTTTACTGGGTAGCGGGGCCCATCTAGCCAAAAACATTCAGTACTTC. Translation gives CASSLLGSGAHLAKNIQYF.

This clonotype has more than one count but fewer than ten. The chain couples TRBV7-2 to TRBJ2-5; TRBD2 might be the D (6 bases). With the DNA end fitting TRBJ2-7 better, the J assignment may be wrong. The CDR3 runs to 14 residues. The germline V gene has CDR1 SGHTA and CDR2 FQGNSA. The CDR3 is CASSLGGGTYEQYF. CDR3 nucleotide sequence: TGTGCCAGCAGCTTAGGGGGAGGTACCTACGAGCAGTACTTC.

In this sample, this clonotype is medium-sized. The chain uses TRBV7-3 and TRBJ2-1, with D possibly TRBD1 on 5 matching bases. Germline V CDR1 and CDR2: SGHTA, FQGTGA. The V end was cut by 5 bases, the J end by 9 bases, with 14 bases between. CDR3 length: 13 amino acids. CDR3 sequence (DNA): TGTGCCAGCAGCGCGCTCAGGGATGGTGAGCAGTTCTTC. Residues: CASSALRDGEQFF. The entire variable domain, with the rest obtained from reference TRBV7-3 and TRBJ2-1, is as follows: GAGVSQTPSNKVTEKGKYVELRCDPISGHTALYWYRQSLGQGPEFLIYFQGTGAADDSGLPNDRFFAVRPEGSVSTLKIQRTERGDSAVYLCASSALRDGEQFFGPGTRLTVL.